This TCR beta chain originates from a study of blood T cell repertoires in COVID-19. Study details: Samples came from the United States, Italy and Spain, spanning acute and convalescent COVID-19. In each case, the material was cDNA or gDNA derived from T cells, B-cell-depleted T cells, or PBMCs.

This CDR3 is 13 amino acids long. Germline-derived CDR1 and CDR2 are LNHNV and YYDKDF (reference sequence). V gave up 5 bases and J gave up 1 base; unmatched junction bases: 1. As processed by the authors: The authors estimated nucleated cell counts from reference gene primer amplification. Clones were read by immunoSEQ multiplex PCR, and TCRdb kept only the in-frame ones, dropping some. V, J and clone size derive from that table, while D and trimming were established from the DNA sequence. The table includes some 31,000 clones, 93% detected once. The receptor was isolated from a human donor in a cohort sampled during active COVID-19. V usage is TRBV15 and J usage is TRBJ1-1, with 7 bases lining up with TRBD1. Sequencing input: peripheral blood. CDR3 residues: CATSEGANTEAFF. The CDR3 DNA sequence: TGTGCCACCAGCGAGGGGGCGAACACTGAAGCTTTCTTT.